Below are 14 T cell receptor beta chains sequenced from a single sample in a study of radiotherapy plus CTLA-4 blockade in lung cancer. This table comes from immunoSEQ multiplex PCR, and its TCRdb copy is limited to in-frame clones, with some not included. The profile shows about 48,000 clones, 82% of them singletons. The sample here was peripheral blood, taken from a patient treated with radiotherapy plus ipilimumab. Receptors were obtained from a human donor with non-small cell lung cancer who had stable disease on radiotherapy plus ipilimumab.

The chain is built from TRBV6-9 and TRBJ2-3, with 14 bases identical to TRBD2. V dropped 4 bases and J dropped 5; count of bases not matched to a gene: 8. Germline CDR1 reads MNHGY; CDR2 reads SVAAGI. The CDR3 runs to 17 residues. This CDR3 reads CASSSSGTSGRVDTQYF. The CDR3 region has the DNA TGTGCCAGCAGTTCTTCCGGGACTAGCGGGAGAGTAGATACGCAGTATTTT.

V and J are TRBV5-1 and TRBJ2-7, with a possible D match to TRBD1 (5 bases). Germline V gives CDR1 SGHRS, CDR2 YFSETQ. The ends were cut back, 1 base at V and 0 bases at J, with 8 bases in the middle. The CDR3 covers 14 residues. CDR3 nucleotides: TGCGCCAGCAGCTTGTCGGACACCTCCTACGAGCAGTACTTC. Encoded protein: CASSLSDTSYEQYF. The full variable domain, its missing parts supplied by reference TRBV5-1 and TRBJ2-7, is KAGVTQTPRYLIKTRGQQVTLSCSPISGHRSVSWYQQTPGQGLQFLFEYFSETQRNKGNFPGRFSGRQFSNSRSEMNVSTLELGDSALYLCASSLSDTSYEQYFGPGTRLTVT.

The J gene is TRBJ2-5, the V gene TRBV27; D might be TRBD1 (6 bases). Trimming removed 2 bases at V and 5 bases at J, with 18 bases between. The CDR3 is made up of 16 amino acids. Germline V gives CDR1 MNHEY, CDR2 SMNVEV (reference sequence). This CDR3 reads CASSLTPGHGWETQYF. CDR3 nucleotide sequence: TGTGCCAGCAGTTTAACCCCGGGACATGGGTGGGAGACCCAGTACTTC.

This chain uses TRBV14 with TRBJ2-3, with TRBD2 matching 12 bases. This CDR3 contains 16 residues. The trim removed 6 bases at V and 1 base at J, leaving 5 bases unmatched. Germline CDR1 and CDR2: SGHDN and FVKESK. CDR3 DNA sequence: TGTGCCAGCAGAGATACTAGCGGGAGGCGCACAGATACGCAGTATTTT. Translating gives CASRDTSGRRTDTQYF.

This chain joins TRBV6-5 and TRBJ1-3; D is undetermined. The CDR3 is 16 residues long. CDR1 MNHEY and CDR2 SVGAGI come from the germline V gene. V lost 0 bases and J 2 bases, leaving 11 bases between the germline ends. CDR3 bases: TGTGCCAGCAGTTACTCCGCAGGCCTGCCTGGAAACACCATATATTTT. Its protein product is CASSYSAGLPGNTIYF.

The chain combines TRBV4-2 with TRBJ2-1; 15 bases align to TRBD2. V lost 3 bases to trimming and J lost 7 bases; unmatched junction nucleotides: 1. The CDR3 spans 15 residues. Germline CDR1 is LGHNA and CDR2 is YNFKEQ. The CDR3 protein is CASSQGLAGGNEQFF. In DNA form, the CDR3 reads TGTGCCAGCAGCCAGGGACTAGCGGGAGGTAATGAGCAGTTCTTC.

The rearrangement joins TRBV4-3 to TRBJ2-1; D might be TRBD2 (6 bases). This CDR3 spans 17 amino acids. Deletions cut 0 bases from V and 4 bases from J, with 16 bases between. The germline V gene encodes CDR1 LGHNA and CDR2 YSLEER. CDR3 in amino acids: CASSQDPWVAAYNEQFF. CDR3 DNA sequence: TGCGCCAGCAGCCAAGATCCGTGGGTAGCGGCGTACAATGAGCAGTTCTTC.

This clone was observed a handful of times. In nucleotides, the CDR3 is TGTGCCAGCTCACCTTGGACAGCTCCTAGCACAGATACGCAGTATTTT. Encoded protein: CASSPWTAPSTDTQYF. The gene calls are TRBV18 and TRBJ2-3, with a tentative D call TRBD1 (6 bases). CDR3 length: 16 amino acids. Trimming cost V 3 bases and J 0 bases, with 13 bases left between them. Germline V gene data show CDR1 as KGHSH and CDR2 as LQKENI.

The J gene is TRBJ2-7, the V gene TRBV18, with 7 bases that match TRBD1. The CDR3 has 15 residues. After removal of 3 bases from V and 3 bases from J, the junction contained 8 bases not matched to a gene. Germline lookup yields CDR1 KGHSH and CDR2 LQKENI. CDR3 sequence reads: CASSPRDRLNYEQYF. The CDR3 nucleotides are TGTGCCAGCTCACCCCGGGACAGATTGAACTACGAGCAGTACTTC.

The chain is built from TRBV5-6 and TRBJ2-4, with 8 bases aligning to TRBD1. Germline V gene lookup returns CDR1 SGHDT and CDR2 YYEEEE. The J segment lost 3 bases and the V segment lost 6 bases, leaving 8 bases of the junction unmatched. CDR3 length: 15 amino acids. The CDR3 loop is CASTKTGEGKNIQYF. CDR3 nucleotides: TGTGCCAGCACTAAGACAGGGGAAGGCAAAAACATTCAGTACTTC.

J is TRBJ1-5 and V is TRBV2; D unresolved. V was cut by 5 bases and J by 2 bases, with 13 bases left in between. This CDR3 is built from 15 residues. The V gene's germline CDR1 is SNHLY and CDR2 FYNNEI. The CDR3, as DNA: TGTGCCAGCAGTCCCCCAGGAGGTGGCAATCAGCCCCAGCATTTT. Protein sequence: CASSPPGGGNQPQHF.

The table lists this clone with a count of one. The V and J genes are TRBV29-1 and TRBJ1-2; 8 bases fit TRBD1. Trimming removed 7 bases from V and 2 bases from J; junction bases left unmatched: 12. CDR3 length equals 15 residues. Germline CDR1 reads SQVTM; CDR2 reads ANQGSEA. The DNA of the CDR3 is TGCAGCGCCCAACCTGCAGGGGGCGGCAACTATGGCTACACCTTC. Amino acids: CSAQPAGGGNYGYTF.

This clone has more than one count but fewer than ten. The chain employs TRBV7-3 and TRBJ2-7; D possibly corresponds to TRBD2 (5 bases). Trimming removed 3 bases at V and 1 base at J, with 10 bases between. This CDR3 region has 14 residues. Per germline, CDR1 SGHTA and CDR2 FQGTGA. CDR3 region: CASSFEGPSYEQYF. CDR3 DNA: TGTGCCAGCAGCTTTGAGGGTCCGTCCTACGAGCAGTACTTC.

The table lists this clone with a count of one. This chain links TRBV9 with TRBJ1-3, with TRBD1 matching over 10 bases. CDR1 is SGDLS and CDR2 is YYNGEE in the germline V gene. V was pared by 4 bases and J by 12 bases, with 16 bases of the junction left unmatched. The CDR3 runs 16 residues. CDR3 bases: TGTGCCAGCAGCTCCCGTCCGGGACAGGGGCCCGATGGCATATATTTT. Protein sequence: CASSSRPGQGPDGIYF.